This T cell receptor (beta chain) was profiled in a study of tumor and adjacent non-tumor tissue in lung cancer (dated by TCRdb to the late 2010s). Regarding the research as a whole: By cancer type, the cohort comprised approximately 12 adenocarcinoma patients, 2 squamous cell carcinoma patients and 1 small cell lung cancer patient. Among the approximately 15 patients, ages ranged from roughly 30 to 76 years, some ten were men and 5 were women, and disease was TNM stage I to III. Sequencing produced about 130 million productive TCRbeta reads in total, an average of about 4 million reads per sample. The study compared bulk TCRbeta repertoires between lung tumor tissue and matched distant non-tumor lung tissue from 15 lung cancer patients. A few dozen paired specimens, one tumor and one normal lung sample per patient, were profiled by TCRbeta CDR3 sequencing.

The library came from multiplex PCR. The instrument was an Illumina HiSeq 2500. TCRbeta libraries were constructed through three rounds of nested PCR with primers (Table S4) according to protocols modified from ARM-PCR. Before sequencing, PCR products in the 200-500 bp range were cut out of the gel and cleaned up using the QIAquick gel extraction kit. The published analysis was carried out like this. Reads were cleaned using Trimmomatic, were merged into complete CDR3 sequences using FLASH, and were assigned to V(D)J germline segments using MiTCR. VDJtools was used to compute clonal diversity as the inverse Simpson's index. A read counted as productive if the sequence was in-frame and lacked a premature stop codon. The public sequencing data were trimmed at Q25 with fastp and processed into clonotypes with MiXCR by TCRdb, which kept only in-frame beta chains. For every CDR3 protein sequence, its rows merge into one entry that carries the most common genes and DNA. What appears here as the V and J calls and clone size reflects TCRdb's work, not the paper's. This sample comprises fewer than 55,000 distinct CDR3 sequences, 60% to 70% of them detected only once. Around 20% of the sample comes from the top ten.

On this clonotype: Its antigen is still unknown. The junction and the germline gene differ at one end; a read error may be behind it.

RNA was isolated from bulk, unsorted tissue, and RNA quality was assessed with a NanoDrop ND-1000 and an Agilent 2100. Normal lung samples were distant non-tumor tissue taken more than 3 cm from the tumor edge. Newly diagnosed lung cancer patients without prior chemotherapy who had been admitted for thoracic surgery in China between August and November 2014 were enrolled as donors. Patients with previous radiotherapy or chemotherapy, or with another concurrent cancer, were excluded from the study. Pieces of surgical tissue measuring about 1-2.1 cm3 were kept in RNAlater solution and held at -80 degrees C until needed. On the study overall, not on this receptor specifically: Significantly higher TCR diversity (inverse Simpson) was observed in tumor tissue than in normal lung tissue (around 450 vs 150, P = 0.0075, Mann-Whitney U test). Only 15 patients were included in the cohort, and the need for larger samples and more detailed clinical data was noted by the authors. The top 100 clones accounted for a significantly larger cumulative portion of the repertoire in normal lung than in tumor tissue. Peripheral blood was not sequenced, so blood TCRbeta repertoires in these lung cancer patients were not examined. Neither the sequencing platform nor unique molecular identifiers are named or mentioned anywhere in the methods. TCR diversity was significantly higher in younger patients, and higher tumor TCR diversity was associated with shorter overall and disease-free survival.

From cysteine to phenylalanine, the CDR3 is 13 amino acids long. Kept here is only the CDR3 DNA, which spans 39 bases and is read in frame from base 1. The germline V gene gives CDR1 as SGHNT and CDR2 as YENEEA. This clonotype was obtained from a woman between 40 and 50 years old with non-small cell lung cancer. In this chain, TRBV11-3 is recombined with TRBJ1-6, with no confidently assigned D gene. Sequenced material: distant non-tumor lung tissue. CDR3 sequence: CARNHGENSPIHF. At the DNA level, the sequence is TGTGCCAGGAACCATGGGGAGAATTCACCCATCCACTTT.